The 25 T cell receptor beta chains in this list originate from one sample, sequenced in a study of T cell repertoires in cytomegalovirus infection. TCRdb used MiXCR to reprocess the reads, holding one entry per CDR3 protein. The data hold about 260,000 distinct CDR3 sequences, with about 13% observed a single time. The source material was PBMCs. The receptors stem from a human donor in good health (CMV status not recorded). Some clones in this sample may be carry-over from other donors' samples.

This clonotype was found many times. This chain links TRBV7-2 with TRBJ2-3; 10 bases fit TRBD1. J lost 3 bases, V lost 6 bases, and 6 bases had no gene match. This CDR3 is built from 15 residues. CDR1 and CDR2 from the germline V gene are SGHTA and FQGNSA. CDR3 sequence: CASSLDRGQTDTQYF. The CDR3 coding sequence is TGTGCCAGCAGTCTCGACAGGGGGCAGACAGATACGCAGTATTTT.

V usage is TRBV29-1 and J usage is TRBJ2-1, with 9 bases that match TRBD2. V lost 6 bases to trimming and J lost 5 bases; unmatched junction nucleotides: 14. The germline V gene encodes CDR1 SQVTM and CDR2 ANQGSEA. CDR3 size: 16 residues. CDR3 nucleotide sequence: TGCAGCGTCGTCCCCTACTTAGCGGGAGAGAACAATGAGCAGTTCTTC. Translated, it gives CSVVPYLAGENNEQFF.

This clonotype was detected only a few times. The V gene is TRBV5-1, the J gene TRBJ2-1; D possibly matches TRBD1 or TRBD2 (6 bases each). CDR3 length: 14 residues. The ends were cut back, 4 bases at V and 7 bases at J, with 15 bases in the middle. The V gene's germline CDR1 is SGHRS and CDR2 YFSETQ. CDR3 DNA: TGCGCCAGCAGCGTAACAGGGAGGAGGAATGAGCAGTTCTTC. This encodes CASSVTGRRNEQFF. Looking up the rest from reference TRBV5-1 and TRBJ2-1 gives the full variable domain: KAGVTQTPRYLIKTRGQQVTLSCSPISGHRSVSWYQQTPGQGLQFLFEYFSETQRNKGNFPGRFSGRQFSNSRSEMNVSTLELGDSALYLCASSVTGRRNEQFFGPGTRLTVL.

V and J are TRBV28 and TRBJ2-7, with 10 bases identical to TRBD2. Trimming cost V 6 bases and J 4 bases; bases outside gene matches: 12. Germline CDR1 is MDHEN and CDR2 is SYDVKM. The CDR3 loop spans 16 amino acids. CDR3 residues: CASRRGGASGSYEQYF. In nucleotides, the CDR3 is TGTGCCAGCAGGCGGGGGGGGGCTAGCGGGAGTTACGAGCAGTACTTC.

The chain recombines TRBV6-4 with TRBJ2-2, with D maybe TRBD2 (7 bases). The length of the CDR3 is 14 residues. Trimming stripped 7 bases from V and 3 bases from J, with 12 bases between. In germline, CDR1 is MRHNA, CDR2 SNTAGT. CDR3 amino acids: CASKGGPDTGELFF. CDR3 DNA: TGTGCCAGCAAGGGGGGGCCAGACACCGGGGAGCTGTTTTTT.

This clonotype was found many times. CDR3 in DNA: TGTGCCAGCAGCCCCCCGGGCGGAGCCTACGAGCAGTACTTC. Its translation is CASSPPGGAYEQYF. V usage is TRBV7-2 and J usage is TRBJ2-7; D is ambiguous. There are 14 residues in the CDR3. Germline values: CDR1 SGHTA, CDR2 FQGNSA. Trimming left V 5 bases short and J 2 bases short, with 13 bases between.

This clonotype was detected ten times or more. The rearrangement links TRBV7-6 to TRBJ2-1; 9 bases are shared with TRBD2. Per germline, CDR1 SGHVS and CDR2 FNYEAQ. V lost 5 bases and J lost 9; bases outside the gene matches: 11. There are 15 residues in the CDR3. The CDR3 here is CASSPQAGGYGEQFF. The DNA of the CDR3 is TGTGCCAGCAGCCCTCAAGCGGGGGGTTACGGTGAGCAGTTCTTC.

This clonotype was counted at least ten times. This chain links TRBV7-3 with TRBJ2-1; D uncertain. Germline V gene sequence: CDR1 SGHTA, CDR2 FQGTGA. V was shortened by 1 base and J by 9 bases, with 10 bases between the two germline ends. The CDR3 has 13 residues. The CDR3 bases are TGTGCCAGCAGCTTAATCCCTACGGGTGAGCAGTTCTTC. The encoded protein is CASSLIPTGEQFF.

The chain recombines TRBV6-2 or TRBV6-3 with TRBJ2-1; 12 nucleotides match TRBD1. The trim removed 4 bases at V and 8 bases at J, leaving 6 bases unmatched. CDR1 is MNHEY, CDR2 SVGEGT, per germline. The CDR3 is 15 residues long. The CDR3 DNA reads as TGTGCCAGCAGTTTCCTGGGACAGGGGGCTGATGAGCAGTTCTTC. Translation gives CASSFLGQGADEQFF.

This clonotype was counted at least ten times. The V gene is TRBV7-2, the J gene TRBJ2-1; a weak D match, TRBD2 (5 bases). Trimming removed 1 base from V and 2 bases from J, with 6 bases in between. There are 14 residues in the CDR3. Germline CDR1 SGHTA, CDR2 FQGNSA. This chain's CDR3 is CASSLEAAYNEQFF. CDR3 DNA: TGTGCCAGCAGCTTAGAAGCGGCCTACAATGAGCAGTTCTTC.

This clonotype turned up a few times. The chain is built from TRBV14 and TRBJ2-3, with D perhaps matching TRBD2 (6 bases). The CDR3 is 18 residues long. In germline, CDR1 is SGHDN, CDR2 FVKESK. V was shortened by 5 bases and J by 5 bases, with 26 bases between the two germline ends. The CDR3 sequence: CASSDNMKGGNFKDTQYF. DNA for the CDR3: TGTGCCAGCAGCGACAATATGAAGGGCGGGAATTTTAAAGATACGCAGTATTTT.

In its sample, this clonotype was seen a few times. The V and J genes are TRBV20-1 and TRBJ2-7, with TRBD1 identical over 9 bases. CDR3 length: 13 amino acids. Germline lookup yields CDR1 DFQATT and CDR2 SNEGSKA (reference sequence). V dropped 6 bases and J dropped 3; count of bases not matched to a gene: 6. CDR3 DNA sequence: TGCAGTGCCGAGCCGGGACAGGGCTACGAGCAGTACTTC. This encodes CSAEPGQGYEQYF.

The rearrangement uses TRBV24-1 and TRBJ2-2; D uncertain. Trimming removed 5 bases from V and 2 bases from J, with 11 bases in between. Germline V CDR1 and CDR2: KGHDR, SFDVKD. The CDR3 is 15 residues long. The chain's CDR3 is CATSGGSANTGELFF. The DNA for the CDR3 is TGTGCCACCAGTGGCGGCAGTGCTAACACCGGGGAGCTGTTTTTT.

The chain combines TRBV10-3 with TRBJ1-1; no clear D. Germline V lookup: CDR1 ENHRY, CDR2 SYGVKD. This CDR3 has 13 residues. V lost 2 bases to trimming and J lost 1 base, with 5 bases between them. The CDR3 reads CAISEGGNTEAFF. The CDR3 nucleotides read TGTGCCATCAGTGAGGGTGGGAACACTGAAGCTTTCTTT.

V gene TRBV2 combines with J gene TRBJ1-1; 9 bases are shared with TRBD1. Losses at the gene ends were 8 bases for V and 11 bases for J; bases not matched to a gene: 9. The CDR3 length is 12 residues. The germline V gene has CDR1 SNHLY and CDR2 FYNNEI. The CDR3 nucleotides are TGTGCCAGCCGTCAACAGGGGGCTCAGGCTTTCTTT. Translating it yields CASRQQGAQAFF.

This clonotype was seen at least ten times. The CDR3 spells CASSKGGYTDTQYF. DNA for the CDR3: TGTGCCAGCAGCAAGGGGGGCTACACAGATACGCAGTATTTT. V and J are TRBV6-6 and TRBJ2-3, with D possibly being TRBD1 or TRBD2 (6 bases each). The CDR3 loop spans 14 amino acids. Germline V gene data show CDR1 as MNHNY and CDR2 as SVGAGI (reference sequence). The V end lost 6 bases, the J end lost 2 bases, and 12 bases lay between the germline ends.

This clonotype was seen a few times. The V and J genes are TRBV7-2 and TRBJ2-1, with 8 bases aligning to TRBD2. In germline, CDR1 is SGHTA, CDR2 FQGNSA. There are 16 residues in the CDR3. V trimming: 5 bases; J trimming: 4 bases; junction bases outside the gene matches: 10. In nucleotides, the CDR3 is TGTGCCAGCAGCCCGGAGGTTAGCGGGATTTACAATGAGCAGTTCTTC. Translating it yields CASSPEVSGIYNEQFF. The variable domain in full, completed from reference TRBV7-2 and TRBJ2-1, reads GAGVSQSPSNKVTEKGKDVELRCDPISGHTALYWYRQSLGQGLEFLIYFQGNSAPDKSGLPSDRFSAERTGGSVSTLTIQRTQQEDSAVYLCASSPEVSGIYNEQFFGPGTRLTVL.

The DNA of the CDR3 is TGTGCCAGCAGTTCACCCGGACAGGGCTGGACCTACGAGCAGTACGTC. Protein sequence: CASSSPGQGWTYEQYV. The chain couples TRBV12-3 or TRBV12-4 to TRBJ2-7, with TRBD1 matching 8 bases. Trimming removed 4 bases from V and 2 bases from J; junction bases left unmatched: 10. The CDR3 runs 16 residues.

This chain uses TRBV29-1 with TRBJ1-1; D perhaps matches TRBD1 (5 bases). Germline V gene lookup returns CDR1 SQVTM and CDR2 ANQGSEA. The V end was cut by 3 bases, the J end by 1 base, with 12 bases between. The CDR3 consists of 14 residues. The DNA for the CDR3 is TGCAGCGTTGAGTCTCGACAGCCGAACACTGAAGCTTTCTTT. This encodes CSVESRQPNTEAFF.

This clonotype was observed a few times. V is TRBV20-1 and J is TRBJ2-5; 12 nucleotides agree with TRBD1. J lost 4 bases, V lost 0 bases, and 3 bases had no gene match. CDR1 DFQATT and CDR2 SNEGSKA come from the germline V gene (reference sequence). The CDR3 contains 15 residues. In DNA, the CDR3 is TGCAGTGCTAGAGATGGGACAGGGGGCGGAGAGACCCAGTACTTC. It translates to CSARDGTGGGETQYF.

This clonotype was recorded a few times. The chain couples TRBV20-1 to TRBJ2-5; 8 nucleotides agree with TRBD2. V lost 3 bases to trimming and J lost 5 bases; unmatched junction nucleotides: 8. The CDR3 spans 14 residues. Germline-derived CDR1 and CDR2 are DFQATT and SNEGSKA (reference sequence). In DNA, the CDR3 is TGCAGTGCTAGTATGGGGGTAGCGGGGGAGACCCAGTACTTC. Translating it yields CSASMGVAGETQYF.

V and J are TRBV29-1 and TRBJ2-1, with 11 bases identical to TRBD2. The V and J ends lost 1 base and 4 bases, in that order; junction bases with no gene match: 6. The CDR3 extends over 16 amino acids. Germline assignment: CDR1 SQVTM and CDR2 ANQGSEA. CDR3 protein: CSVEGVGLADYNEQFF. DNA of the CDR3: TGCAGCGTTGAAGGGGTGGGACTAGCGGATTACAATGAGCAGTTCTTC.

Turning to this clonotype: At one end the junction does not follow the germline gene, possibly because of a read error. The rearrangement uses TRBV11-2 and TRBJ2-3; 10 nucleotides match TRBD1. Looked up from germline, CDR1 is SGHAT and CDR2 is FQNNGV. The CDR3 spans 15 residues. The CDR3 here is CASSRDRGQSDTKYF. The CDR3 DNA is TGTGCCAGCAGCAGAGACAGGGGGCAGTCAGATACGAAGTATTTT.

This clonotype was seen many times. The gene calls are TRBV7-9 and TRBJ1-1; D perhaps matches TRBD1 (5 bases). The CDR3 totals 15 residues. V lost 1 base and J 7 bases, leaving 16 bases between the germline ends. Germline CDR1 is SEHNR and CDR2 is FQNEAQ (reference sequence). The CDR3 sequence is CASSLDGERGIEAFF. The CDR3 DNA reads TGTGCCAGCAGCTTAGACGGAGAGAGGGGAATTGAAGCTTTCTTT.

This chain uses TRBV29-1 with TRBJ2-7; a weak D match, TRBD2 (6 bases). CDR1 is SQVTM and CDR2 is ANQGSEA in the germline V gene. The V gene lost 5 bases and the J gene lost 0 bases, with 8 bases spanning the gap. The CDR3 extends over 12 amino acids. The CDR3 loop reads CSVRDFSYEQYF. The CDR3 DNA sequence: TGCAGCGTTAGGGACTTCTCCTACGAGCAGTACTTC.